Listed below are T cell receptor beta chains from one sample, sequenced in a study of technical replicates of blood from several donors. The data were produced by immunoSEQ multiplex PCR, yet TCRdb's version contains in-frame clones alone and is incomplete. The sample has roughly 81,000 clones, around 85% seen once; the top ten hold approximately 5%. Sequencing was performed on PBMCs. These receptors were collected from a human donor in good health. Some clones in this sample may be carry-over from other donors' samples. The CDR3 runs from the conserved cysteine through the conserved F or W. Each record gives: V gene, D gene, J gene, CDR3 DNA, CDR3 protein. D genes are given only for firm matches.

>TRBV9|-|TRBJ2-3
TGTGCCAGCAGCGCCCGAGACTGGGGCACAGATACGCAGTATTTT
CASSARDWGTDTQYF
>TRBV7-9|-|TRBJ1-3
TGTGCCAGCGAATCGGGGACTGGAAACACCATATATTTT
CASESGTGNTIYF
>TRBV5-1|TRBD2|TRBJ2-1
TGCGCCAGCAGCTTCGTGACGGGGGGCTACAATGAGCAGTTCTTC
CASSFVTGGYNEQFF
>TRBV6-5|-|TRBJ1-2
TGTGCCAGCAGCCCCGAGACATATTCCTACTATGGCTACACCTTC
CASSPETYSYYGYTF
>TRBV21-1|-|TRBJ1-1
TGTGCCAGCAGTATGACAGTATTGAACACTGAAGCTTTCTTT
CASSMTVLNTEAFF
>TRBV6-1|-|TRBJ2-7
TGTGCCAGCTCGAGAGAACACTACGGCAGCTACGAGCAGTACTTC
CASSREHYGSYEQYF
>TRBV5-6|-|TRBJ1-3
TGTGCCAGCAGCTTTCCGTTCGGGGCTGGAAACACCATATATTTT
CASSFPFGAGNTIYF
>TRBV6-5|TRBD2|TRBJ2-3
TGTGCCAGCAGTACGACTAGCGGATACACAGATACGCAGTATTTT
CASSTTSGYTDTQYF
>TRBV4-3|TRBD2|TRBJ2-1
TGCGCCAGCAGCGCCGACGGGGCTAGCGGGGAAGGTGAGCAGTTCTTC
CASSADGASGEGEQFF
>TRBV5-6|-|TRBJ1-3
TGTGCCAGCAGCTGGGGCCTCTCTGGAAACACCATATATTTT
CASSWGLSGNTIYF
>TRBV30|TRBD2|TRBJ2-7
TGTGCCTGGAGTGAGGGACTAGCGAGCCACGAGCAGTACTTC
CAWSEGLASHEQYF
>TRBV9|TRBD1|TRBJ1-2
TGTGCCAGCAGCTCCCGTGACAGGGGTGGCTATGGCTACACCTTC
CASSSRDRGGYGYTF